This note documents a single TCR beta chain sequence. Its antigen is unknown. This sample was taken from a study of T cell responses to AZD1222 COVID-19 vaccine. Study-wide results and caveats: Nearly half of spike-specific TCRs reportedly target variant regions that are unmutated in the B.1.351 and B.1.1.7 variants.

In germline, CDR1 is SGHAT, CDR2 FQNNGV. The CDR3 spans 15 residues. V shed 5 bases and J shed 5 bases, with 18 bases lying between them. TCRdb's table, derived via immunoSEQ multiplex PCR, lists solely in-frame clones and lacks some. The table shows about 110,000 clones, with 75% to 95% occurring only once. This TCR came from an adult who received the AZD1222 COVID-19 vaccine. The chain joins TRBV11-2 to TRBJ2-5, with a weak D call TRBD2 (7 bases). The sequencing used peripheral blood, collected 28 days after the second AZD1222 dose. CDR3 region: CASSPTAGARETQYF. The CDR3 nucleotides are TGTGCCAGCAGCCCCACGGCGGGGGCCCGGGAGACCCAGTACTTC.